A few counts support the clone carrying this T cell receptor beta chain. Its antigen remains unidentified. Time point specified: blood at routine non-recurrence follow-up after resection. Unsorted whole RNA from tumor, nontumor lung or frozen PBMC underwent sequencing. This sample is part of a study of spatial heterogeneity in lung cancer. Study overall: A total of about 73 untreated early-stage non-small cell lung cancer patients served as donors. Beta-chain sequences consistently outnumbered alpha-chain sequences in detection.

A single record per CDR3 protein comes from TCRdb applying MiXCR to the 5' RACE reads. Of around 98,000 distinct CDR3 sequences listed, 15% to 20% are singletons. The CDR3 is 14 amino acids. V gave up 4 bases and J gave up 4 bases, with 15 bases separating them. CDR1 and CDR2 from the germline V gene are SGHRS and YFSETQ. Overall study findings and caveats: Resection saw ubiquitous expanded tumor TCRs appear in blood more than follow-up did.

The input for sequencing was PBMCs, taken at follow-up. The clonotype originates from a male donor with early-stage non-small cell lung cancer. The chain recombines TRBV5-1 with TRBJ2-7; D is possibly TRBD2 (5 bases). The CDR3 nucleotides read TGCGCCAGCAGCCAAAAGGGAGACGCTTACGAGCAGTACTTC. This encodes CASSQKGDAYEQYF. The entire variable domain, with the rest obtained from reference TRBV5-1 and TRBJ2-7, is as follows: KAGVTQTPRYLIKTRGQQVTLSCSPISGHRSVSWYQQTPGQGLQFLFEYFSETQRNKGNFPGRFSGRQFSNSRSEMNVSTLELGDSALYLCASSQKGDAYEQYFGPGTRLTVT.